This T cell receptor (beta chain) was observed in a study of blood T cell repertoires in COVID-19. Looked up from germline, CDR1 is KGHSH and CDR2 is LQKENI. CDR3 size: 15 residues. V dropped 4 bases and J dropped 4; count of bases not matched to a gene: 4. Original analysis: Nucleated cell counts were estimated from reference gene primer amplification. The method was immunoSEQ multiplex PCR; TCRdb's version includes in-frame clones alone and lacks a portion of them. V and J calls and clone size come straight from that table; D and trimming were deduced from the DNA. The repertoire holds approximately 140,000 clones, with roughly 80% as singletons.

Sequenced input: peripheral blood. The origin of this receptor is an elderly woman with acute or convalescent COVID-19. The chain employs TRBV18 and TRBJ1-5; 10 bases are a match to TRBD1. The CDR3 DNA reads TGTGCCAGCTCACTAAGGACAGGGGGAAATCAGCCCCAGCATTTT. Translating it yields CASSLRTGGNQPQHF.